The clone carrying this T cell receptor (beta chain) was found many times. The germline V gene encodes CDR1 SGHTA and CDR2 FQGTGA. The CDR3 totals 14 residues. Trimming took off 4 bases at V and 5 bases at J, with 14 bases between the two ends. The authors amplified TCRs for 20 to 25 PCR cycles with a constant-region primer and a V-primer adapter. Isolated mRNA underwent amplification via in vitro transcription. In TCRdb, the reads were re-called with MiXCR into one record per CDR3 protein. This table has 40,000 to 65,000 distinct CDR3 sequences, around 34% appearing once. This sample was taken from a study of low-dose radiotherapy and immunotherapy resistance in tumors. Study in general: Every two weeks patients got nivolumab 240 mg flat dose, plus ipilimumab 1 mg/kg every six weeks, intravenously. Gene-specific TRAV and TRBV primers were used for first-strand cDNA, covering alpha and beta chains.

Specified time point: after trial treatment. Treatment specified: LDRT plus nivolumab, ipilimumab, low-dose cyclophosphamide and aspirin (RACIN trial). The treatment that donors received included nivolumab, ipilimumab, aspirin, low-dose cyclophosphamide and low-dose radiotherapy. This material consisted of PBMCs, taken after low-dose radiotherapy plus immunotherapy. The sequence derives from a male donor with rectosigmoid adenocarcinoma. The gene calls are TRBV7-3 and TRBJ1-1; D perhaps matches TRBD1 (6 bases). The CDR3 region has the DNA TGTGCCAGCAGCTCCCAACAGGGTGGGACTGAAGCTTTCTTT. Protein: CASSSQQGGTEAFF.